The 22 T cell receptor beta chains listed next were all sequenced from one sample in a study of blood T cell repertoires in COVID-19. This table comes from immunoSEQ multiplex PCR, and its TCRdb copy is limited to in-frame clones, with some not included. The sample contains approximately 120,000 clones, approximately 82% of which appear only once. Sequences were obtained from peripheral blood. The receptor set was obtained from a woman older than 75 with active or convalescent COVID-19.

V gene TRBV27 combines with J gene TRBJ2-6; D possibly corresponds to TRBD1 (6 bases). Germline CDR1 and CDR2: MNHEY and SMNVEV (reference sequence). The CDR3 loop spans 15 amino acids. The V end lost 5 bases, the J end lost 1 base, and 9 bases lay between the germline ends. CDR3 coding DNA: TGTGCCAGCAGTAGGACAGCTTCTGGGGCCAACGTCCTGACTTTC. Translation: CASSRTASGANVLTF.

This sequence joins TRBV3-1 (or the pseudogene TRBV3-2) and TRBJ1-6, with 7 bases lining up with TRBD1. This CDR3 region has 15 residues. CDR1 and CDR2 (germline): LGHDT, YNNKEL (reference sequence). V lost 1 base to trimming and J lost 5 bases; unmatched junction nucleotides: 2. CDR3: CASSQGDRHNSPLHF. The CDR3 DNA follows: TGTGCCAGCAGCCAAGGGGACAGACATAATTCACCCCTCCACTTT.

This rearrangement joins TRBV21-1 to TRBJ2-5; the table's D call, TRBD1, has no DNA check behind it. TRBV21-1 constitutes a pseudogene. CDR3 length: 17 amino acids. CDR3 region: CASSPRGQANPQETQYF. Here the CDR3 DNA reads TGTGCCAGCAGCCCCAGGGGACAGGCTAATCCCCAAGAGACCCAGTACTTC.

By proportion, this clone is medium-sized. The CDR3 DNA sequence: TGTGCCAGCAGCTTTGAATTCGGTTACGAGCAGTACTTC. It is translated as CASSFEFGYEQYF. The V call is TRBV11-2, the J call TRBJ2-7; D ambiguous. This CDR3 comprises 13 residues. CDR1 is SGHAT and CDR2 is FQNNGV in the germline V gene. V lost 3 bases to trimming and J lost 4 bases, with 10 bases between them.

The gene calls are TRBV6-5 and TRBJ1-5; a weak D match, TRBD1 (6 bases). Trimming took 6 bases from V and 2 from J, leaving 11 bases between them. The CDR3 sequence is 14 residues long. CDR1 MNHEY and CDR2 SVGAGI come from the germline V gene. The CDR3 DNA is TGTGCCAGCAGACAGGGTACCGGCAATCAGCCCCAGCATTTT. Translated, it gives CASRQGTGNQPQHF.

The chain has TRBV2 and TRBJ2-5; D remains unclear. The germline V gene encodes CDR1 SNHLY and CDR2 FYNNEI. This CDR3 region has 13 residues. V lost 4 bases, J lost 1 base, and 7 bases lay in between. The CDR3 DNA reads as TGTGCCAGCAGTGTCAGGCCCCAAGAGACCCAGTACTTC. Translated: CASSVRPQETQYF.

The rearrangement joins TRBV29-1 to TRBJ1-4, with 11 bases identical to TRBD1. CDR1 SQVTM and CDR2 ANQGSEA come from the germline V gene. The CDR3 sequence is 14 residues long. The V and J ends lost 7 bases and 4 bases, in that order; junction bases with no gene match: 5. In DNA form, the CDR3 reads TGCAGCGCCACCGGGACAGGGGGTAATGAAAAACTGTTTTTT. It codes for CSATGTGGNEKLFF.

V and J are TRBV6-1 and TRBJ1-2, with D uncertain. The CDR3 is 13 amino acids. Germline V gives CDR1 MNHNS, CDR2 SASEGT. V dropped 0 bases and J dropped 5 bases, with 7 bases sitting between them. For the CDR3, the DNA is TGTGCCAGCAGTGAAGCACCTCGGTATGGCTACACCTTC. Protein product: CASSEAPRYGYTF.

The gene calls are TRBV7-9 and TRBJ2-5; 7 bases map to TRBD2. Germline assignment: CDR1 SEHNR and CDR2 FQNEAQ (reference sequence). The trim removed 5 bases at V and 10 bases at J, leaving 13 bases unmatched. CDR3 size: 14 residues. The CDR3 bases are TGTGCCAGCAGCCCTAGCGGACCGGGGGTGGACCAGTACTTC. Translation gives CASSPSGPGVDQYF.

The chain combines TRBV5-1 with TRBJ2-5; 14 positions match TRBD2. Germline loops: CDR1 SGHRS, CDR2 YFSETQ. J was trimmed by 6 bases and V by 4 bases; bases with no gene match: 8. The CDR3 loop spans 16 amino acids. DNA of the CDR3: TGCGCCAGCAGCCCGGGACTAGCGGGAGCCGGAAAGACCCAGTACTTC. Translating gives CASSPGLAGAGKTQYF.

The chain combines TRBV5-4 with TRBJ1-1; D perhaps matches TRBD1 (5 bases). Trimming cost V 3 bases and J 7 bases, with 13 bases left between them. The CDR3 is 13 amino acids. Germline CDR1 is SGHNT and CDR2 is YYREEE (reference sequence). Here the CDR3 reads CASSSGRAGEAFF. CDR3 coding DNA: TGTGCCAGCAGCTCTGGCAGGGCTGGTGAAGCTTTCTTT.

The chain carries TRBV6-6 and TRBJ2-7, with D possibly matching TRBD2 (6 bases). CDR1 and CDR2 from the germline V gene are MNHNY and SVGAGI (reference sequence). This CDR3 comprises 14 residues. Deletions cut 5 bases from V and 1 base from J, with 12 bases between. CDR3 amino acids: CASSKTGLSYEQYF. CDR3 coding DNA: TGTGCCAGCAGTAAAACGGGACTGTCCTACGAGCAGTACTTC.

This clone turned up a few times. J is TRBJ1-5 and V is TRBV30; TRBD1 aligns across 7 bases. J gave up 7 bases and V 7 bases, and 10 bases lay outside the gene matches. This CDR3 is 13 amino acids long. Looked up from germline, CDR1 is GTSNPN and CDR2 is SVGIG (reference sequence). The CDR3 reads CALNRGIGQPQHF. The DNA for the CDR3 is TGTGCCTTGAACAGGGGAATCGGGCAGCCCCAGCATTTT.

V is TRBV19 and J is TRBJ1-2; 8 bases are a match to TRBD1. CDR1 is LNHDA, CDR2 SQIVND, per germline (reference sequence). V lost 5 bases to trimming and J lost 7 bases; unmatched junction nucleotides: 12. The CDR3 contains 15 residues. CDR3 in DNA: TGTGCCAGTAGTTCTTATGGACAGGGCGGGGGTGGCTACACCTTC. Translating gives CASSSYGQGGGGYTF.

The rearrangement uses TRBV15 and TRBJ2-1; 11 positions agree with TRBD2. The germline gives CDR1 LNHNV, CDR2 YYDKDF (reference sequence). The V segment lost 2 bases and the J segment 9 bases; nucleotides outside the gene matches: 9. CDR3 length: 16 residues. This CDR3 is CATSRKATSGTPEQFF. DNA for the CDR3: TGTGCCACCAGCAGAAAGGCGACTAGCGGGACGCCTGAGCAGTTCTTC. The whole variable domain, filled in from reference TRBV15 and TRBJ2-1, reads DAMVIQNPRYQVTQFGKPVTLSCSQTLNHNVMYWYQQKSSQAPKLLFHYYDKDFNNEADTPDNFQSRRPNTSFCFLDIRSPGLGDTAMYLCATSRKATSGTPEQFFGPGTRLTVL.

The V call is TRBV3-1 (or the pseudogene TRBV3-2), the J call TRBJ1-4; D gene ambiguous. Germline-derived CDR1 and CDR2 are LGHDT and YNNKEL (reference sequence). Trimming cost V 1 base and J 7 bases, with 13 bases left between them. The CDR3 has 15 residues. In nucleotides, the CDR3 is TGTGCCAGCAGCCAAGGGCCAGGCGTCGGTGAAAAACTGTTTTTT. Protein sequence: CASSQGPGVGEKLFF.

V gene TRBV9 combines with J gene TRBJ2-1; a possible D gene is TRBD2 (5 bases). Per germline, CDR1 SGDLS and CDR2 YYNGEE. The germline V and J ends were trimmed by 0 bases and 0 bases, with 7 bases remaining between them. The CDR3 is made up of 15 amino acids. The CDR3 nucleotides are TGTGCCAGCAGCGTAGATAGCGCCTCCTACAATGAGCAGTTCTTC. It yields the protein CASSVDSASYNEQFF.

The rearrangement joins TRBV2 to TRBJ1-5, with 11 bases lining up with TRBD1. V shed 8 bases, J shed 4 bases, and the junction held 4 bases outside the gene matches. This CDR3 has 14 amino acids. CDR1 is SNHLY and CDR2 is FYNNEI in the germline V gene. The CDR3 is CASYRDRGNQPQHF. CDR3 bases: TGTGCCAGCTACCGGGACAGGGGGAATCAGCCCCAGCATTTT.

CDR3 sequence reads: CATSDPGTANTGELFF. The CDR3, as DNA: TGTGCCACCAGTGATCCTGGGACAGCGAACACCGGGGAGCTGTTTTTT. The chain is built from TRBV24-1 and TRBJ2-2, with 7 nucleotides matching TRBD1. V lost 3 bases and J lost 0; bases outside the gene matches: 3. CDR1 and CDR2 from the germline V gene are KGHDR and SFDVKD. This CDR3 spans 16 amino acids.

The V gene is TRBV28, the J gene TRBJ2-5, with D unclear. CDR3 size: 13 residues. The germline V gene has CDR1 MDHEN and CDR2 SYDVKM. Trimming shortened V by 4 bases and J by 5 bases, and 11 bases separated the two germline ends. The CDR3 spells CASSWASLETQYF. For the CDR3, the DNA is TGTGCCAGCAGTTGGGCCTCTCTGGAGACCCAGTACTTC.

The chain has TRBV3-1 (or the pseudogene TRBV3-2) and TRBJ1-1; no definite D call. The CDR3 length is 16 residues. V dropped 1 base and J dropped 0 bases, with 12 bases sitting between them. Germline values: CDR1 LGHDT, CDR2 YNNKEL (reference sequence). The CDR3 sequence is CASSQGASRMNTEAFF. CDR3 bases: TGTGCCAGCAGCCAAGGGGCAAGCCGTATGAACACTGAAGCTTTCTTT.

The V gene is TRBV28, the J gene TRBJ2-7; maybe TRBD2 (5 bases). Germline lookup yields CDR1 MDHEN and CDR2 SYDVKM. Trimming stripped 8 bases from V and 3 bases from J, with 17 bases between. The length of the CDR3 is 14 residues. CDR3 bases: TGTGCCAGCTGCAGCGGAAACCCTTGCTACGAGCAGTACTTC. This sequence encodes CASCSGNPCYEQYF.